The 20 T cell receptor beta chains listed next were all sequenced from one sample in a study of cytomegalovirus exposure and HLA in healthy donors. Assay used: immunoSEQ multiplex PCR; TCRdb lists only in-frame clones, some missing. The sample lists 200,000 to 250,000 clones, 80% to 85% occurring once. The sequenced material came from PBMCs. These receptors were collected from a woman aged 25 to 39 in good health and CMV-seropositive.

The chain carries TRBV30 and TRBJ1-4; 7 nucleotides align to TRBD1. Trimming cost V 2 bases and J 6 bases; bases outside gene matches: 6. The CDR3 spans 14 residues. Germline CDR1 is GTSNPN and CDR2 is SVGIG (reference sequence). The CDR3 DNA reads as TGTGCCTGGAGTATGGGACAGTCTTATGAAAAACTGTTTTTT. Encoded protein: CAWSMGQSYEKLFF.

The chain couples TRBV6-1 to TRBJ1-1; D is uncertain. V was cut by 2 bases and J by 5 bases, with 18 bases left in between. Germline loops: CDR1 MNHNS, CDR2 SASEGT. The CDR3 has 16 residues. In nucleotides, the CDR3 is TGTGCCAGCAGTGAACGACATCCGGGAAGCTTGACTGAAGCTTTCTTT. Amino acid sequence: CASSERHPGSLTEAFF.

The chain carries TRBV6-6 and TRBJ2-7, with D perhaps matching TRBD2 (5 bases). From germline, CDR1 is MNHNY and CDR2 SVGAGI (reference sequence). CDR3 length: 13 residues. The ends were cut back, 4 bases at V and 6 bases at J, with 13 bases in the middle. DNA of the CDR3: TGTGCCAGCAGTTCCAGGACTGGAGGCGAGCAGTACTTC. Its translation: CASSSRTGGEQYF.

This sequence joins TRBV12-5 and TRBJ1-1, with D possibly TRBD1 on 6 matching bases. V shed 3 bases and J shed 5 bases, with 16 bases lying between them. The CDR3 loop spans 15 amino acids. Germline V gives CDR1 LGHNT, CDR2 FRNRAP. The CDR3 protein is CASGLRGDPLTEAFF. CDR3 in DNA: TGTGCTAGTGGTTTAAGGGGGGATCCGCTGACTGAAGCTTTCTTT.

The genes are TRBV11-3 and TRBJ2-3; D is perhaps TRBD2 (6 bases). In germline, CDR1 is SGHNT, CDR2 YENEEA. The CDR3 has 15 amino acids. Between the trimmed V and J ends, which lost 3 bases and 6 bases, there was a span of 16 bases. The CDR3 here is CASSLEGRPGDTQYF. CDR3 in DNA: TGTGCCAGCAGCTTGGAGGGGCGCCCCGGGGATACGCAGTATTTT. Complete variable domain (other parts from reference TRBV11-3 and TRBJ2-3): EAGVVQSPRYKIIEKKQPVAFWCNPISGHNTLYWYLQNLGQGPELLIRYENEEAVDDSQLPKDRFSAERLKGVDSTLKIQPAELGDSAVYLCASSLEGRPGDTQYFGPGTRLTVL.

The chain carries TRBV29-1 and TRBJ2-3; 7 positions match TRBD2. Germline values: CDR1 SQVTM, CDR2 ANQGSEA. This CDR3 comprises 12 residues. With V trimmed by 8 bases and J by 11 bases, 13 bases remained unmatched. This chain's CDR3 is CSFTTGGGKQYF. As DNA, the CDR3 is TGCAGCTTTACAACCGGCGGGGGAAAGCAGTATTTT.

This rearrangement joins TRBV14 to TRBJ2-7; D gene uncertain. CDR3 length: 13 residues. Trimming took 5 bases from V and 9 from J, leaving 17 bases between them. Germline V gene lookup returns CDR1 SGHDN and CDR2 FVKESK. CDR3 sequence (DNA): TGTGCCAGCAGCAAAGGTATTAGCCTATTGCAGTACTTC. It encodes CASSKGISLLQYF.

This clone was seen a single time. The chain employs TRBV9 and TRBJ2-5; D tentatively fits TRBD1 or TRBD2 (5 bases each). Trimming took off 0 bases at V and 1 base at J, with 10 bases between the two ends. The CDR3 covers 15 residues. Germline CDR1 SGDLS, CDR2 YYNGEE. This CDR3 reads CASSVGGASQETQYF. DNA for the CDR3: TGTGCCAGCAGCGTAGGAGGGGCCTCCCAAGAGACCCAGTACTTC.

J is TRBJ2-3 and V is TRBV29-1, with 11 nucleotides matching TRBD2. This CDR3 has 14 residues. CDR1 is SQVTM, CDR2 ANQGSEA, per germline. V lost 7 bases, J lost 2 bases, and 5 bases stayed unmatched. CDR3 coding DNA: TGCAGCGCCGAGGGACTAGCGGACACAGATACGCAGTATTTT. Its translation: CSAEGLADTDTQYF.

Remarks on this clone: Within the sample, other DNA sequences also encode this same CDR3. The chain carries TRBV5-1 and TRBJ2-7; tentatively, D is TRBD2 (5 bases). The CDR3 sequence is 11 residues long. V lost 4 bases and J lost 4, with 6 bases in between. The germline gives CDR1 SGHRS, CDR2 YFSETQ. Here the CDR3 reads CASSGEYEQYF. Here the CDR3 DNA reads TGCGCCAGCAGCGGGGAGTACGAGCAGTACTTC. The full variable domain, completed using reference TRBV5-1 and TRBJ2-7, is KAGVTQTPRYLIKTRGQQVTLSCSPISGHRSVSWYQQTPGQGLQFLFEYFSETQRNKGNFPGRFSGRQFSNSRSEMNVSTLELGDSALYLCASSGEYEQYFGPGTRLTVT.

The rearrangement links TRBV7-3 to TRBJ1-2, with TRBD1 matching over 9 bases. V shed 5 bases, J shed 8 bases, and the junction held 12 bases outside the gene matches. In germline, CDR1 is SGHTA, CDR2 FQGTGA. CDR3 length: 15 amino acids. The CDR3 region has the DNA TGTGCCAGCAGCCTGGGGACAGGGCTGGGTCGGGGCTACACCTTC. Protein: CASSLGTGLGRGYTF.

The V call is TRBV4-1, the J call TRBJ1-2; 7 bases are a match to TRBD1. CDR3 length: 16 residues. Losses at the gene ends were 2 bases for V and 5 bases for J; bases not matched to a gene: 11. Germline values: CDR1 MGHRA, CDR2 YSYEKL. DNA of the CDR3: TGCGCCAGCAGCCAATCCTACACAGGGGTAGGGTATGGCTACACCTTC. It is translated as CASSQSYTGVGYGYTF.

The genes are TRBV6-6 and TRBJ2-1, with a weak D call TRBD1 (5 bases). Germline V gene sequence: CDR1 MNHNY, CDR2 SVGAGI (reference sequence). The CDR3 covers 14 residues. V was trimmed by 2 bases and J by 4 bases, leaving 9 bases between them. In DNA, the CDR3 is TGTGCCAGCAGTTACCGCGACAGATACAATGAGCAGTTCTTC. This codes for CASSYRDRYNEQFF.

The chain uses TRBV30 and TRBJ2-3, with D perhaps assigned TRBD1 or TRBD2 (5 bases each). V lost 2 bases, J lost 4 bases, and 10 bases lay in between. The germline V gene encodes CDR1 GTSNPN and CDR2 SVGIG (reference sequence). The CDR3 has 13 residues. For the CDR3, the DNA is TGTGCCTGGAGTCCCGGGGCTGCAGATACGCAGTATTTT. It is translated as CAWSPGAADTQYF.

The CDR3 DNA reads as TGTGCCAGCAGCGTCATGTCTCTAGGCTCCTACAATGAGCAGTTCTTC. It encodes CASSVMSLGSYNEQFF. The chain recombines TRBV9 with TRBJ2-1; D uncertain. Per germline, CDR1 SGDLS and CDR2 YYNGEE. This CDR3 is built from 16 residues. Trimming took off 2 bases at V and 0 bases at J, with 12 bases between the two ends.

The chain is built from TRBV5-4 and TRBJ2-7, with 9 nucleotides matching TRBD1. The CDR3 extends over 16 amino acids. The germline gives CDR1 SGHNT, CDR2 YYREEE (reference sequence). V dropped 4 bases and J dropped 3; count of bases not matched to a gene: 11. CDR3 sequence reads: CASSPEGQGWYYEQYF. The DNA of the CDR3 is TGTGCCAGCAGCCCTGAGGGACAGGGTTGGTACTACGAGCAGTACTTC.

This clone was counted only a few times. This chain links TRBV7-9 with TRBJ1-5; D might be TRBD1 (6 bases). CDR1 and CDR2 (germline): SEHNR, FQNEAQ (reference sequence). The V end was cut by 4 bases, the J end by 10 bases, with 20 bases between. The CDR3 length is 15 residues. For the CDR3, the DNA is TGTGCCAGCAGCTCGACAGGTAACCCATCAGCCCCCCAGCATTTT. Its protein product is CASSSTGNPSAPQHF.

Turning to this clone: The germline gene is not matched at one end of the junction; a read error may be the cause. The chain couples TRBV13 to TRBJ2-4, with D perhaps TRBD1 (5 bases). Germline CDR1 PRHDT, CDR2 FYEKMQ (reference sequence). The CDR3 spans 17 residues. CDR3 region: CASSLGHRGQAKNIQYF. In DNA, the CDR3 is TGTGCCAGCAGCCTAGGGCACCGAGGACAAGCCAAAAACATTCAGTACTTC.

The genes are TRBV5-1 and TRBJ1-1; D is unresolved. The CDR3 extends over 14 amino acids. Germline values: CDR1 SGHRS, CDR2 YFSETQ. V was clipped by 0 bases and J by 7 bases, with 13 bases between them. CDR3 amino acids: CASSLAHGEGEAFF. As DNA, the CDR3 is TGCGCCAGCAGCTTGGCCCACGGGGAGGGTGAAGCTTTCTTT.

The genes are TRBV4-1 and TRBJ1-2, with TRBD1 as a possible D gene (5 bases). CDR3 length: 15 amino acids. V was pared by 0 bases and J by 4 bases, with 12 bases between. Germline lookup yields CDR1 MGHRA and CDR2 YSYEKL. CDR3 region: CASSQDDGQGYGYTF. The CDR3 region has the DNA TGCGCCAGCAGCCAAGATGACGGGCAGGGCTATGGCTACACCTTC.